This passage covers 12 T cell receptor beta chains from one sample sequenced in a study of regulatory T cells in long-lasting Graves disease. iRepertoire HTBI primers and Arm-PCR of CDR3 regions built TCR beta libraries. MiXCR, applied by TCRdb to the multiplex PCR reads, yields one record per CDR3 protein. The repertoire holds around 480,000 distinct CDR3 sequences, with 15% to 20% as singletons. Documented time point: newly diagnosed GD, antithyroid drugs for less than 3 months. The TCR library was prepared using RNA isolated from PBMCs. Separately, the same data were catalogued under a study of T cells in Graves' hyperthyroidism and ophthalmopathy.

This material consisted of peripheral blood mononuclear cells (PBMCs), taken at new diagnosis, from a patient treated with antithyroid drugs. Receptor source: a woman aged 40 to 65 with Graves disease.

The V and J genes are TRBV4-1 and TRBJ2-7, with 11 bases matching TRBD2. The V segment lost 1 base and the J segment 7 bases; nucleotides outside the gene matches: 9. The germline V gene encodes CDR1 MGHRA and CDR2 YSYEKL. The CDR3 spans 16 residues. The CDR3 nucleotides are TGCGCCAGCAGCCAAGGCATTGGTAGCGGGGGGGGGGAGCAGTACTTC. Encoded protein: CASSQGIGSGGGEQYF.

The chain combines TRBV19 with TRBJ2-1; D might be TRBD1 (5 bases). The CDR3 sequence is 11 residues long. V was cut by 11 bases and J by 8 bases, with 13 bases left in between. Germline loops: CDR1 LNHDA, CDR2 SQIVND (reference sequence). The CDR3 coding sequence is TGTGCCTCAGCCATCAGGGATGAGCAGTTCTTC. Protein product: CASAIRDEQFF.

This clonotype showed up just a few times. The chain is built from TRBV12-3 or TRBV12-4 and TRBJ1-2; 8 bases line up with TRBD1. This CDR3 has 14 amino acids. J gave up 7 bases and V 4 bases, and 8 bases lay outside the gene matches. This CDR3 reads CASSYLQGAGGYTF. In DNA, the CDR3 is TGTGCCAGCAGTTATCTTCAGGGGGCCGGTGGCTACACCTTC.

The rearrangement links TRBV6-2 or TRBV6-3 to TRBJ2-4; 7 positions agree with TRBD1. The J segment lost 0 bases and the V segment lost 0 bases, leaving 11 bases of the junction unmatched. CDR1 is MNHEY, CDR2 SVGEGT, per germline. CDR3 length: 19 residues. The CDR3 DNA reads as TGTGCCAGCAGTTACTCGACAGGGAACCCGATCCAAGCCAAAAACATTCAGTACTTC. Its translation: CASSYSTGNPIQAKNIQYF.

This clonotype was counted ten times or more. J is TRBJ2-5 and V is TRBV6-1; the D is unclear. The length of the CDR3 is 17 residues. The germline CDR1 and CDR2 sequences are MNHNS and SASEGT. With 0 bases removed from V and 2 bases from J, the gap between germline ends came to 16 bases. The CDR3 DNA is TGTGCCAGCAGTGAAGCCGGTTCGCCAGAGTTTCAAGAGACCCAGTACTTC. Residues: CASSEAGSPEFQETQYF.

This clonotype was detected many times. The chain recombines TRBV29-1 with TRBJ2-5; D is undetermined. This CDR3 has 11 residues. The V gene's germline CDR1 is SQVTM and CDR2 ANQGSEA. V lost 3 bases to trimming and J lost 4 bases, with 6 bases between them. The CDR3 nucleotides are TGCAGCGTTGACACCCCAGAGACCCAGTACTTC. Translated: CSVDTPETQYF. Combining the CDR3 with reference TRBV29-1 and TRBJ2-5 gives the whole variable domain SAVISQKPSRDICQRGTSLTIQCQVDSQVTMMFWYRQQPGQSLTLIATANQGSEATYESGFVIDKFPISRPNLTFSTLTVSNMSPEDSSIYLCSVDTPETQYFGPGTRLLVL.

This clonotype was counted many times. This rearrangement joins TRBV7-6 to TRBJ2-3; D unclear. Trimming removed 0 bases from V and 4 bases from J, with 11 bases in between. The CDR3 has 15 amino acids. The germline CDR1 and CDR2 sequences are SGHVS and FNYEAQ. Written as DNA, the CDR3 is TGTGCCAGCAGCTTAGCGGGGATTGGGGCAGATACGCAGTATTTT. This encodes CASSLAGIGADTQYF.

In the case of this clonotype: A much larger clone lies a single base off, so this may be a read error. V and J are TRBV6-2 or TRBV6-3 and TRBJ1-1, with TRBD1 as a possible D gene (5 bases). This CDR3 region has 13 residues. The V gene's germline CDR1 is MNHEY and CDR2 SVGEGT. The DNA of the CDR3 is TGTGCCAGCAGGGAGGGGACGGACACTGAAGCTTCCTTT. Its translation is CASREGTDTEASF.

V usage is TRBV5-4 and J usage is TRBJ1-2, with 9 nucleotides matching TRBD1. Germline V CDR1 and CDR2: SGHNT, YYREEE (reference sequence). V lost 4 bases and J lost 4; bases outside the gene matches: 5. The CDR3 totals 14 residues. The CDR3 DNA reads as TGTGCCAGCAGCACAGGGGGCTCAGGCTATGGCTACACCTTC. Protein: CASSTGGSGYGYTF.

This clonotype was seen at least ten times. The chain has TRBV6-1 and TRBJ1-5, with D maybe TRBD1 (5 bases). There are 14 residues in the CDR3. Per germline, CDR1 MNHNS and CDR2 SASEGT. V shed 7 bases and J shed 3 bases, with 13 bases lying between them. This chain's CDR3 is CASNAGPINQPQHF. The DNA for the CDR3 is TGTGCCAGCAATGCAGGGCCGATCAATCAGCCCCAGCATTTT.

As regards this clonotype: This sequence may be a read error, since a much larger clone differs from it by one base. Written as DNA, the CDR3 is TGTGCCGGCAGTTTTGGGGGAAGCGAGCAGTACTTC. Residues: CAGSFGGSEQYF. The chain links TRBV28 to TRBJ2-7, with D perhaps TRBD1 or TRBD2 (5 bases each). From germline, CDR1 is MDHEN and CDR2 SYDVKM. This CDR3 is 12 amino acids long.

This clonotype was seen many times. The rearrangement links TRBV2 to TRBJ2-7; no reliable D call. V was shortened by 6 bases and J by 0 bases, with 12 bases between the two germline ends. The germline gives CDR1 SNHLY, CDR2 FYNNEI. The CDR3 length is 14 residues. Written as DNA, the CDR3 is TGTGCCAGCAGGACAAGCTCAGGCTCCTACGAGCAGTACTTC. Translated, it gives CASRTSSGSYEQYF.